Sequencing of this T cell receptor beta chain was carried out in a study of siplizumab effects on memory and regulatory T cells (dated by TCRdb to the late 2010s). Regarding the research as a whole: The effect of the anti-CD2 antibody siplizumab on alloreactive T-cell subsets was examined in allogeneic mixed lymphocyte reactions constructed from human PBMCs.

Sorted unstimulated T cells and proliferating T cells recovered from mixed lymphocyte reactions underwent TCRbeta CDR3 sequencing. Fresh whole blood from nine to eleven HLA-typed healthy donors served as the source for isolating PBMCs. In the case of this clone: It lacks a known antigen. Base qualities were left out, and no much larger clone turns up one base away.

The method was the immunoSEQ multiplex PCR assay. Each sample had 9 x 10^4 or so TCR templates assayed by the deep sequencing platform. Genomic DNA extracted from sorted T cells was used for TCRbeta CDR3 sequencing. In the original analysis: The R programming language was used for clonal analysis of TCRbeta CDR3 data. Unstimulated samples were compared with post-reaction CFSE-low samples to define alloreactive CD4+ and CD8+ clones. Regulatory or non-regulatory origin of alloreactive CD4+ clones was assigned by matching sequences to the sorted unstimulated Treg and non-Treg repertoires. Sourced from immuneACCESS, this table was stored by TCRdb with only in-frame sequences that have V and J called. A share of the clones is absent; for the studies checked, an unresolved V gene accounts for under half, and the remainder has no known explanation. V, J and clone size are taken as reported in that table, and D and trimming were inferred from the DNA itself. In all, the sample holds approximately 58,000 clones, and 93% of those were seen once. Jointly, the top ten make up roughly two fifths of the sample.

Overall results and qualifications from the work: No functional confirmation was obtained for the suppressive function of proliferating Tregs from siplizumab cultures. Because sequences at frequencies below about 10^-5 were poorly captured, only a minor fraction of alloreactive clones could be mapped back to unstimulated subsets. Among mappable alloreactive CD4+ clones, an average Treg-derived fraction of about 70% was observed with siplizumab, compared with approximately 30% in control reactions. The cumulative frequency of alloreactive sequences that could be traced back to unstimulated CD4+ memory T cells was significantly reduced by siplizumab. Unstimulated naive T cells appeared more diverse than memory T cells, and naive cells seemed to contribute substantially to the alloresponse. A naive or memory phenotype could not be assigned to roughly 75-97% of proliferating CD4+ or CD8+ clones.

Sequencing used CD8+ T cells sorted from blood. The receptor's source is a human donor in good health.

CDR3 reads: CATRVAAASTDTQYF. The sequence in DNA is TGTGCCACTAGGGTCGCGGCGGCAAGCACAGATACGCAGTATTTT. The chain uses TRBV19 and TRBJ2-3; no D gene is confidently identified. V and J are truncated by 10 bases and 0 bases respectively, leaving an intervening sequence of 17 bases. From the cysteine up to the phenylalanine, the CDR3 has a length of 15 residues. Of all the DNA, just the CDR3 is kept, 45 bases in frame from base 1. In the germline V gene (reference sequence), CDR1 corresponds to LNHDA and CDR2 to SQIVND.